This T cell receptor (beta chain) is from a study of cytomegalovirus exposure and HLA in healthy donors. Notes on this clone: The target antigen is unknown.

Whole-study findings and limits: In an earlier analysis, productive rearrangement rates for most beta V segments clustered near 87% or 30%.

The CDR3 is 17 residues long. The V end was cut by 1 base, the J end by 0 bases, with 13 bases between. CDR1 is SEHNR and CDR2 is FQNEAQ in the germline V gene (reference sequence). 60 Vbeta and 13 Jbeta primers were used in PCR. Original methodology: Later, 65 million to 85 million unique TCR beta chains were counted in an analysis, and roughly 10 million of them were shared. TCRdb's copy holds only in-frame clones and misses some; the assay was immunoSEQ multiplex PCR. V, J and clone size were drawn from that table, and D and trimming were deduced from the DNA. This table has approximately 140,000 clones, approximately 79% appearing once.

The clonotype was recovered from a man in his fifties in good health and CMV-seropositive. Sequencing was done on a sample of PBMCs. The chain links TRBV7-9 to TRBJ1-5; D not certain. The CDR3 here is CASSLEATSYSNQPQHF. The CDR3 nucleotides are TGTGCCAGCAGCTTAGAAGCTACTTCCTATAGCAATCAGCCCCAGCATTTT.